The text below deals with one T cell receptor beta chain. Trimming cost V 4 bases and J 3 bases, with 19 bases left between them. CDR3 length: 16 amino acids. Germline V lookup: CDR1 MNHEY, CDR2 SVGEGT. This sample was taken from a study of Graves' ophthalmopathy and Graves' hyperthyroidism. The authors amplified TCR beta CDR3 regions from RNA transcripts. Second-round multiplex PCR followed a first-round RT-PCR using HTBI primers. TCRdb re-analysed the multiplex PCR reads in MiXCR, keeping a single row per CDR3 protein. This sample has some 410,000 distinct CDR3 sequences; 20% to 25% occur once, and the top ten carry under 3.5%.

What was sequenced was peripheral blood. The TCR originated in a woman younger than 30 with stable Graves' hyperthyroidism. The rearrangement links TRBV6-2 or TRBV6-3 to TRBJ2-7, with D unresolved. CDR3 residues: CASSFIGGADVYEQYF. In DNA form, the CDR3 reads TGTGCCAGCAGTTTCATCGGTGGCGCGGATGTCTACGAGCAGTACTTC.